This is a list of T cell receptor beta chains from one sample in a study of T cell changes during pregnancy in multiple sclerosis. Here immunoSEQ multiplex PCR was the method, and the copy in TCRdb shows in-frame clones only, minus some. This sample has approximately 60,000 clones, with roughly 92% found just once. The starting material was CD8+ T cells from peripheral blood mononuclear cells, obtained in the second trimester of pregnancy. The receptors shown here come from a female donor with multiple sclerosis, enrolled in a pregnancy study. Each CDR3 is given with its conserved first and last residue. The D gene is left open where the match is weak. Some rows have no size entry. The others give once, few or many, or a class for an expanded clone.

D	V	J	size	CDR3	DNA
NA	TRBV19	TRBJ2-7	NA	CASSMAGSEQYF	TGTGCCAGTAGTATGGCGGGGAGCGAGCAGTACTTC
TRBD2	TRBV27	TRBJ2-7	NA	CASSLGLSYEQYF	TGTGCCAGCAGTTTGGGACTATCCTACGAGCAGTACTTC
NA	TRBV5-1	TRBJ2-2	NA	CASSLARGGAANTGELFF	TGCGCCAGCAGCTTGGCAAGGGGCGGAGCCGCGAACACCGGGGAGCTGTTTTTT
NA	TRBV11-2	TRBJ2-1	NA	CASSLDPGLAEQFF	TGTGCCAGCAGCTTAGACCCCGGGCTAGCGGAGCAGTTCTTC
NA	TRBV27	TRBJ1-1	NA	CASRQSVGTEAFF	TGTGCCAGCAGACAGTCCGTTGGCACTGAAGCTTTCTTT
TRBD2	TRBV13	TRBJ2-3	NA	CASSLLASGSPTDTQYF	TGTGCCAGCAGCTTATTGGCAAGCGGGAGCCCCACAGATACGCAGTATTTT
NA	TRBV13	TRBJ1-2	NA	CASSFRASGSLGYTF	TGTGCCAGCAGCTTTCGGGCCAGCGGGAGTTTAGGCTACACCTTC
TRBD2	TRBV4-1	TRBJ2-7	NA	CASSLLAGVSYEQYF	TGCGCCAGCAGCCTACTAGCGGGAGTCTCCTACGAGCAGTACTTC
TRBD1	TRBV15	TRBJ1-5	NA	CATSRLTEDRVVHGNQPQHF	TGTGCCACCAGCAGACTAACTGAGGACAGGGTCGTTCATGGCAATCAGCCCCAGCATTTT
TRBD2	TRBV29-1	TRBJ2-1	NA	CSVEGLAGSYNEQFF	TGCAGCGTTGAAGGGCTAGCGGGTTCCTACAATGAGCAGTTCTTC
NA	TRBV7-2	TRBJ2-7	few	CASSLGTGYYEQYF	TGTGCCAGCAGCTTAGGAACAGGGTATTACGAGCAGTACTTC
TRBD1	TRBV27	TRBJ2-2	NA	CASSYWTGALNTGELFF	TGTGCCAGCAGTTACTGGACAGGGGCCCTAAACACCGGGGAGCTGTTTTTT
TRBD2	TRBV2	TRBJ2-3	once	CASTGPTSGPTDTQYF	TGTGCCAGCACGGGCCCAACTAGCGGGCCCACAGATACGCAGTATTTT
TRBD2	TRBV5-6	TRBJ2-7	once	CASSDGTSFDEQYF	TGTGCCAGCAGCGACGGGACTAGTTTCGACGAGCAGTACTTC
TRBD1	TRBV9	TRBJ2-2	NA	CASSATAGTGDTGELFF	TGTGCCAGCAGCGCTACCGCCGGGACAGGGGACACCGGGGAGCTGTTTTTT
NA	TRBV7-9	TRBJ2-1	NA	CASSLGTGYNEQFF	TGTGCCAGCAGCTTAGGGACGGGATACAATGAGCAGTTCTTC
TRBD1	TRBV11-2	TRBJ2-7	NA	CASSFGTGNYEQYF	TGTGCCAGCAGCTTCGGGACAGGGAACTACGAGCAGTACTTC
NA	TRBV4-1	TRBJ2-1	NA	CASSQEPLREWSYNEQFF	TGCGCCAGCAGCCAAGAACCATTAAGGGAGTGGTCCTACAATGAGCAGTTCTTC
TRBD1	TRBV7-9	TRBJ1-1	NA	CASSPRNRGMNTEAFF	TGTGCCAGCAGCCCGAGGAACAGGGGAATGAACACTGAAGCTTTCTTT
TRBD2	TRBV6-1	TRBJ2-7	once	CASSEETSMSYEQYF	TGTGCCAGCAGTGAAGAGACTAGCATGTCCTACGAGCAGTACTTC
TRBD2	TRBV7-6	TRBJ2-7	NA	CASSHTSGTRLEQYF	TGTGCCAGCAGCCACACTAGCGGGACTAGACTCGAGCAGTACTTC
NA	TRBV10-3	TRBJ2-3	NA	CAISDPDGRSTDTQYF	TGTGCCATCAGTGATCCGGACGGGAGATCCACAGATACGCAGTATTTT
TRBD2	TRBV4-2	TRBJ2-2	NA	CASSQEFRRSSGLRDTGELFF	TGTGCCAGCAGCCAAGAATTTAGGAGATCTAGCGGGCTAAGAGACACCGGGGAGCTGTTTTTT
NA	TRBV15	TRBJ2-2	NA	CATSSGTRTGELFF	TGTGCCACCAGCTCCGGGACTCGCACCGGGGAGCTGTTTTTT
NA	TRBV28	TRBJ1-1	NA	CASTQNTEAFF	TGTGCCAGCACCCAGAACACTGAAGCTTTCTTT
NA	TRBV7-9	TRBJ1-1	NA	CASSLGAGTEAFF	TGTGCCAGCAGCTTAGGGGCAGGAACTGAAGCTTTCTTT
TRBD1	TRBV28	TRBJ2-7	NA	CASSFGTGGYEQYF	TGTGCCAGCAGTTTTGGTACAGGGGGGTACGAGCAGTACTTC
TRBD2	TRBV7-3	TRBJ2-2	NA	CASSPTGTSGMRGTGELFF	TGTGCCAGCAGCCCCACCGGGACTAGCGGGATGAGGGGGACCGGGGAGCTGTTTTTT
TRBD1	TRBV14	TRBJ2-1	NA	CASSQEGGRGPENEQFF	TGTGCCAGCAGCCAAGAAGGGGGCAGGGGGCCGGAGAATGAGCAGTTCTTC
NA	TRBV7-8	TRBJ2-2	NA	CASSLQGTGAVTGELFF	TGTGCCAGCAGTTTGCAAGGGACGGGAGCTGTGACCGGGGAGCTGTTTTTT
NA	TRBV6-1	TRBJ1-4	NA	CASSERGGNEKLFF	TGTGCCAGCAGTGAACGGGGTGGTAATGAAAAACTGTTTTTT
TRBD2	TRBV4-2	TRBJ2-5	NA	CASTGTTQETQYF	TGTGCCAGCACCGGGACTACGCAAGAGACCCAGTACTTC
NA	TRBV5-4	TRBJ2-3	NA	CASSLKRERGTDTQYF	TGTGCCAGCAGCTTGAAACGGGAGCGAGGCACAGATACGCAGTATTTT
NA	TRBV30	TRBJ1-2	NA	CAWSAPLDYGYTF	TGTGCCTGGAGTGCCCCTCTAGATTATGGCTACACCTTC
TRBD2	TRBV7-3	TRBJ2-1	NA	CASSFSPGLAGNEQFF	TGTGCCAGCAGCTTTTCTCCGGGACTAGCGGGAAATGAGCAGTTCTTC
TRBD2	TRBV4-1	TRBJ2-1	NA	CASSQASGGGNEQFF	TGCGCCAGCAGCCAAGCTAGCGGGGGGGGCAATGAGCAGTTCTTC
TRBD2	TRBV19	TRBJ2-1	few	CASSIYLAGGPNEQFF	TGTGCCAGTAGTATATACCTAGCGGGAGGGCCCAATGAGCAGTTCTTC
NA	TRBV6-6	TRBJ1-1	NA	CASSPWDTKNTEAFF	TGTGCCAGCAGCCCTTGGGACACCAAGAACACTGAAGCTTTCTTT
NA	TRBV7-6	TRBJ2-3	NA	CASSSALRSSTDTQYF	TGTGCCAGCAGCTCAGCCCTCAGATCTAGCACAGATACGCAGTATTTT
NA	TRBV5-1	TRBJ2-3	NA	CASSLSNGQRIADTQYF	TGCGCCAGCAGCTTGTCCAATGGACAGAGGATCGCAGATACGCAGTATTTT
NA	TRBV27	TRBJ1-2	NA	CASSRAGGTNYGYTF	TGTGCCAGCAGTAGAGCAGGAGGGACGAACTATGGCTACACCTTC
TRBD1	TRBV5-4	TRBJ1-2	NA	CASSPGQGAKGYTF	TGTGCCAGCAGCCCGGGACAGGGGGCGAAGGGCTACACCTTC
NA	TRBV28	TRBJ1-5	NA	CASSFLGASKDQPQHF	TGTGCCAGCAGTTTCCTGGGGGCCAGCAAGGATCAGCCCCAGCATTTT
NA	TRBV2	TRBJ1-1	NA	CASSLSVNTEAFF	TGTGCCAGCAGCCTCTCCGTTAACACTGAAGCTTTCTTT
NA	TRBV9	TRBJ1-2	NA	CASSVGGGFYGYTF	TGTGCCAGCAGCGTAGGTGGGGGGTTCTATGGCTACACCTTC
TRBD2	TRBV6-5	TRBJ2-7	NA	CASSYSGLADSYEQYF	TGTGCCAGCAGTTACTCGGGGCTAGCGGACTCCTACGAGCAGTACTTC
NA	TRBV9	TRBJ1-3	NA	CASSVADSGNTIYF	TGTGCCAGCAGCGTAGCAGACTCTGGAAACACCATATATTTT
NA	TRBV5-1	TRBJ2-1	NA	CASSSGGGTEQFF	TGCGCCAGCAGCTCCGGCGGCGGCACGGAGCAGTTCTTC
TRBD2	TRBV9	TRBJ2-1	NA	CASSPGTSGRDEQFF	TGTGCCAGCAGCCCTGGGACTAGCGGGAGAGATGAGCAGTTCTTC
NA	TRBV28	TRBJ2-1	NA	CASSLPSGFSYNEQFF	TGTGCCAGCAGCCTCCCCTCAGGGTTCTCCTACAATGAGCAGTTCTTC
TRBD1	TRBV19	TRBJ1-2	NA	CASSVGQGSSNYGYTF	TGTGCCAGTAGTGTCGGACAGGGTTCATCTAACTATGGCTACACCTTC
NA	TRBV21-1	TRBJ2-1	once	CASRENRAGGSYNEQFF	TGTGCCAGCAGGGAAAATCGGGCAGGGGGCTCCTACAATGAGCAGTTCTTC
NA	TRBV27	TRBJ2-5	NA	CASGHQETQYF	TGTGCCAGCGGGCACCAAGAGACCCAGTACTTC
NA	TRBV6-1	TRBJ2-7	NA	CASSEPNLGGKASYEQYF	TGTGCCAGCAGTGAACCGAACCTTGGAGGGAAAGCCTCCTACGAGCAGTACTTC